This entry concerns a single T cell receptor (beta chain). These data originate in a study of blood T cell repertoires in COVID-19. The method was immunoSEQ multiplex PCR; TCRdb's version includes in-frame clones alone and lacks a portion of them. The sample lists fewer than 200,000 clones, approximately 80% seen once, with about 16% in the top ten. V was pared by 2 bases and J by 4 bases, with 14 bases of the junction left unmatched. Germline CDR1 and CDR2: SNHLY and FYNNEI. The CDR3 totals 18 residues. The receptor was derived from a man aged 45 to 65 who had recovered from COVID-19. The sequenced sample was PBMCs or T cells enriched from blood (not recorded which). The rearrangement joins TRBV2 to TRBJ1-2; the match to TRBD1 covers 9 bases. The CDR3 sequence: CASSEIVGGTGFVYGYTF. CDR3 bases: TGTGCCAGCAGTGAAATTGTAGGGGGGACAGGGTTTGTCTATGGCTACACCTTC.